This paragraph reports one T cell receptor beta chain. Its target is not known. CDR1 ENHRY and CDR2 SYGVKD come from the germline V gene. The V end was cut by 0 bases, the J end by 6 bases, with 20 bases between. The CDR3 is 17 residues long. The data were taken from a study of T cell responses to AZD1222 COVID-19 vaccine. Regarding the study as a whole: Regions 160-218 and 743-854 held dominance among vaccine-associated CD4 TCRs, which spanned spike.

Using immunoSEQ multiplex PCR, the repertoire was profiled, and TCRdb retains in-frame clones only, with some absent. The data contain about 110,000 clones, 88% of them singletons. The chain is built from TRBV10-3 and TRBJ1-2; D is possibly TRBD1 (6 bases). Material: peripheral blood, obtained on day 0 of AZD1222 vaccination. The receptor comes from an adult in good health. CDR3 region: CAISESRTADRFNGYTF. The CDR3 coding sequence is TGTGCCATCAGTGAGTCCCGAACAGCCGACAGGTTTAATGGCTACACCTTC.